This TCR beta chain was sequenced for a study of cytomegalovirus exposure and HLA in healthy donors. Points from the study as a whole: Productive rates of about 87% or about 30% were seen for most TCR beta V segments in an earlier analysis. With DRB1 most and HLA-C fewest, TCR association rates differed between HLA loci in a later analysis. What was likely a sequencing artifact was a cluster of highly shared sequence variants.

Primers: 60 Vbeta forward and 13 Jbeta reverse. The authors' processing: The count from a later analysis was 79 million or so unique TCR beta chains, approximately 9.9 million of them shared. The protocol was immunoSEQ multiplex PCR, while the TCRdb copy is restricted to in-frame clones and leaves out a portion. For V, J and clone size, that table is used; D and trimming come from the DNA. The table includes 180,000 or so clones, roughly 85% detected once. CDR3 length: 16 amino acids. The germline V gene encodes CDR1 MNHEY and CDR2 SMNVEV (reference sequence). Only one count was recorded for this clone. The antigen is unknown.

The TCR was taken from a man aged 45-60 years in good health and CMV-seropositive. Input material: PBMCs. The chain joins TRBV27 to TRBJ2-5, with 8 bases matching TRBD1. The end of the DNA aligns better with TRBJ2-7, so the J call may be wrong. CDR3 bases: TGTGCCAGCAGTTCAAGGACAGGGCTGACTAAAAACGAGCAGTACTTC. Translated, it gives CASSSRTGLTKNEQYF.